A selection of T cell receptor beta chains follows, all from one sample in a study of lymphopenia after photon versus proton radiotherapy. Method: immunoSEQ multiplex PCR; TCRdb's copy keeps in-frame clones and lacks some. The sample records 70,000 or so clones, 80% to 95% being singletons. Sequences were derived from peripheral blood, sampled from a patient treated with photon-based radiotherapy. These receptors were obtained from a woman aged 40 to 49 with cholangiocarcinoma. The CDR3 runs from the conserved cysteine through the conserved F or W. A D gene is named only where the DNA matches it firmly. Clone size is stated in some rows and not others, as once, few, many or a class when expanded.

D gene	clone size	CDR3 length	V gene	J gene	CDR3 protein	CDR3 DNA
.	.	10	TRBV27	TRBJ2-7	CASGFYEQYF	TGTGCCAGCGGATTCTACGAGCAGTACTTC
.	.	12	TRBV28	TRBJ2-3	CAPSQRIDTQYF	TGTGCCCCCTCCCAAAGGATAGATACGCAGTATTTT
.	.	13	TRBV29-1	TRBJ2-7	CSAGGQTSYEQYF	TGCAGCGCCGGGGGACAGACTTCCTACGAGCAGTACTTC
.	.	14	TRBV4-1	TRBJ1-2	CASSRVKGNYGYTF	TGCGCCAGCAGCCGGGTAAAGGGAAACTATGGCTACACCTTC
.	.	14	TRBV30	TRBJ1-1	CAWSADRQSTEAFF	TGTGCCTGGAGTGCCGACAGGCAGAGCACTGAAGCTTTCTTT
.	.	18	TRBV7-2	TRBJ2-6	CASSLSGRGYSGANVLTF	TGTGCCAGCAGCTTAAGCGGCAGGGGATATTCTGGGGCCAACGTCCTGACTTTC
.	.	14	TRBV9	TRBJ2-5	CASSVGSGKETQYF	TGTGCCAGCAGCGTAGGCTCAGGGAAAGAGACCCAGTACTTC
.	.	16	TRBV7-8	TRBJ2-1	CASSLPWSTAVDEQFF	TGTGCCAGCAGCTTACCATGGTCGACAGCGGTGGATGAGCAGTTCTTC
TRBD2	.	15	TRBV4-2	TRBJ2-1	CASSQVDGRASEQFF	TGTGCCAGCAGCCAAGTAGACGGGAGGGCCAGTGAGCAGTTCTTC
.	.	12	TRBV5-4	TRBJ2-3	CASSPSRDTQYF	TGTGCCAGCAGCCCCTCGAGAGATACGCAGTATTTT
.	.	15	TRBV4-1	TRBJ2-2	CASSLGELNTGELFF	TGCGCCAGCAGCCTAGGGGAATTGAACACCGGGGAGCTGTTTTTT
TRBD2	.	15	TRBV6-1	TRBJ2-3	CASSEIRGGIDTQYF	TGTGCCAGCAGTGAAATCCGGGGGGGGATAGATACGCAGTATTTT
.	few	13	TRBV4-1	TRBJ2-5	CASSQVSQETQYF	TGCGCCAGCAGCCAAGTCAGTCAAGAGACCCAGTACTTC
.	.	12	TRBV30	TRBJ1-2	CAWGQDTYGYTF	TGTGCCTGGGGTCAGGACACCTATGGCTACACCTTC
.	.	19	TRBV9	TRBJ2-5	CASSVGVGTTRFTEETQYF	TGTGCCAGCAGCGTAGGTGTGGGGACCACCCGCTTCACGGAAGAGACCCAGTACTTC
.	.	12	TRBV7-9	TRBJ1-2	CASSEGPDGYTF	TGTGCCAGCAGCGAGGGCCCGGATGGCTACACCTTC
.	.	12	TRBV29-1	TRBJ2-7	CSVAQGRGEQYF	TGCAGCGTTGCGCAGGGGAGGGGCGAGCAGTACTTC